These 8 T cell receptor beta chains originate from one sample sequenced in a study of blood T cell repertoires in COVID-19. Profiled with immunoSEQ multiplex PCR; TCRdb holds only in-frame clones, not every one. Of under 200,000 clones detected, around 85% appear once; the ten largest clones hold 2% to 2.5%. Sequencing input: peripheral blood. The receptors were sampled from a man between 65 and 85 years old with active or convalescent COVID-19.

This clone was counted only a few times. The CDR3 region has the DNA TGTGCCAGCAGCCGACCTGGCAGGACATACGAGCAGTACTTC. It is translated as CASSRPGRTYEQYF. The genes are TRBV7-9 and TRBJ2-7, with D perhaps matching TRBD1 (5 bases). This CDR3 is 14 amino acids long. Germline CDR1 and CDR2: SEHNR and FQNEAQ (reference sequence). V lost 5 bases to trimming and J lost 4 bases, with 15 bases between them.

The CDR3: CASSPGLVLSYEQYF. The DNA for the CDR3 is TGTGCCAGCAGTCCGGGACTAGTTCTTTCCTACGAGCAGTACTTC. The chain uses TRBV6-5 and TRBJ2-7; 8 bases are a match to TRBD2. CDR1 is MNHEY, CDR2 SVGAGI, per germline. V gave up 5 bases and J gave up 1 base; unmatched junction bases: 7. The CDR3 spans 15 residues.

J is TRBJ2-1 and V is TRBV11-1, with TRBD1 matching 11 bases. V lost 7 bases to trimming and J lost 4 bases; unmatched junction nucleotides: 9. Per germline, CDR1 SGHAT and CDR2 FQDESV (reference sequence). The CDR3 has 16 residues. The CDR3 nucleotides read TGTGCCAGCACCACCAGGACAGGGGGCGAGTACAATGAGCAGTTCTTC. As protein: CASTTRTGGEYNEQFF.

In DNA, the CDR3 is TGTGCCAGCTCACCGAGACAGGGACACGAGCAGTACTTC. Its translation is CASSPRQGHEQYF. V gene TRBV18 combines with J gene TRBJ2-7; the match to TRBD1 covers 7 bases. V shed 3 bases, J shed 5 bases, and the junction held 4 bases outside the gene matches. The CDR3 has 13 residues. CDR1 and CDR2 from the germline V gene are KGHSH and LQKENI.

This clone was seen only once. V is TRBV27 and J is TRBJ2-2; 11 bases are shared with TRBD1. The CDR3 extends over 15 amino acids. V was pared by 5 bases and J by 7 bases, with 6 bases of the junction left unmatched. The germline CDR1 and CDR2 sequences are MNHEY and SMNVEV (reference sequence). This CDR3 reads CASSHGQGAGGELFF. CDR3 coding DNA: TGTGCCAGCAGTCATGGACAGGGGGCGGGCGGGGAGCTGTTTTTT.

This clone was counted only a few times. This rearrangement joins TRBV14 to TRBJ1-2, with a possible D match to TRBD1 (6 bases). This CDR3 is built from 15 residues. V dropped 4 bases and J dropped 7 bases, with 19 bases sitting between them. Per the germline V gene, CDR1 is SGHDN and CDR2 is FVKESK. CDR3: CASSPMGAPNAGYTF. The CDR3 nucleotides are TGTGCCAGCAGCCCTATGGGGGCACCCAATGCTGGCTACACCTTC.

In this sample, this clone turned up a few times. This rearrangement joins TRBV14 to TRBJ2-7; TRBD1 matches 11 bases. The CDR3 runs to 15 residues. J gave up 3 bases and V 4 bases, and 5 bases lay outside the gene matches. Looked up from germline, CDR1 is SGHDN and CDR2 is FVKESK. CDR3 loop: CASSPRDRGFYEQYF. For the CDR3, the DNA is TGTGCCAGCAGCCCTCGGGACAGGGGGTTCTACGAGCAGTACTTC.

The chain links TRBV19 to TRBJ1-2, with TRBD1 identical over 7 bases. V was pared by 6 bases and J by 4 bases, with 8 bases of the junction left unmatched. The CDR3 is made up of 14 amino acids. CDR1 and CDR2 (germline): LNHDA, SQIVND (reference sequence). The CDR3 sequence is CASRPTGVSYGYTF. The CDR3, as DNA: TGTGCCAGTAGACCTACAGGGGTCAGCTATGGCTACACCTTC.